This passage covers 27 T cell receptor beta chains from one sample sequenced in a study of cytomegalovirus exposure and HLA in healthy donors. PCR employed 60 Vbeta and 13 Jbeta primers. The table came from immunoSEQ multiplex PCR; TCRdb's copy has only in-frame clones and leaves some out. The repertoire table contains tens of thousands of clones. The sequenced sample was PBMCs. The source of these receptors is a man aged 45 to 65 in good health and CMV-seropositive.

This rearrangement joins TRBV30 to TRBJ2-1; D unresolved. CDR3 length: 14 amino acids. Per germline, CDR1 GTSNPN and CDR2 SVGIG (reference sequence). Trimming cost V 0 bases and J 9 bases, with 15 bases left between them. In DNA form, the CDR3 reads TGTGCCTGGAGTGTAGGCCACTTTAGAGGTGAGCAGTTCTTC. Its translation is CAWSVGHFRGEQFF.

The genes are TRBV18 and TRBJ2-1, with D uncertain. The CDR3 covers 14 residues. The germline V and J ends were trimmed by 2 bases and 0 bases, with 5 bases remaining between them. Germline loops: CDR1 KGHSH, CDR2 LQKENI. The CDR3 here is CASSPASSYNEQFF. CDR3 nucleotides: TGTGCCAGCTCACCAGCGAGCTCCTACAATGAGCAGTTCTTC.

V and J are TRBV5-6 and TRBJ2-5; a possible D gene is TRBD1 (6 bases). Judging by the DNA end, TRBJ2-7 fits better; the J call may be wrong. The CDR3 runs 13 residues. Germline CDR1 is SGHDT and CDR2 is YYEEEE. CDR3 in DNA: TGTGCCAGCAGCTTGGTCGGACAGTACGAGCAGTACTTC. Translation: CASSLVGQYEQYF.

CDR3 region: CASSLAGSYEQYV. CDR3 sequence (DNA): TGTGCCAGCAGCTTGGCGGGGTCCTACGAGCAGTACGTC. The chain couples TRBV7-2 to TRBJ2-7; D possibly corresponds to TRBD2 (6 bases). The CDR3 totals 13 residues. Trimming left V 3 bases short and J 1 base short, with 7 bases between. Germline CDR1 is SGHTA and CDR2 is FQGNSA.

The chain joins TRBV5-1 to TRBJ1-1; maybe TRBD1 (5 bases). V lost 3 bases to trimming and J lost 1 base, with 10 bases between them. CDR3 length equals 14 residues. CDR1 SGHRS and CDR2 YFSETQ come from the germline V gene. CDR3 residues: CASSSIQENTEAFF. Here the CDR3 DNA reads TGCGCCAGCAGCTCCATACAGGAGAACACTGAAGCTTTCTTT.

V usage is TRBV30 and J usage is TRBJ1-2; 9 nucleotides align to TRBD1. Germline CDR1 and CDR2: GTSNPN and SVGIG (reference sequence). Trimming cost V 2 bases and J 7 bases; bases outside gene matches: 11. The CDR3 extends over 15 amino acids. CDR3 in DNA: TGTGCCTGGAGTTATCCTGGGACAGGGTCGCGTGGCTACACCTTC. Its translation: CAWSYPGTGSRGYTF.

The chain couples TRBV9 to TRBJ2-1, with 13 bases identical to TRBD2. Trimming took 3 bases from V and 4 from J; bases not matched to a gene: 7. Germline assignment: CDR1 SGDLS and CDR2 YYNGEE. CDR3 length: 17 residues. The chain's CDR3 is CASSGLAGGSGYNEQFF. The CDR3 DNA is TGTGCCAGCAGCGGACTAGCGGGAGGTTCGGGATACAATGAGCAGTTCTTC.

Here the CDR3 reads CASSTPGSNYGYTF. CDR3 nucleotides: TGCGCCAGCAGTACCCCGGGGTCTAACTATGGCTACACCTTC. The rearrangement links TRBV10-2 to TRBJ1-2; D ambiguous. Germline CDR1 is WSHSY and CDR2 is SAAADI. This CDR3 comprises 14 residues. The germline V and J ends were trimmed by 5 bases and 0 bases, with 10 bases remaining between them.

The rearrangement links TRBV13 to TRBJ1-2; D may be TRBD1 (6 bases). This CDR3 has 15 residues. V was cut by 5 bases and J by 3 bases, with 16 bases left in between. Germline lookup yields CDR1 PRHDT and CDR2 FYEKMQ (reference sequence). DNA of the CDR3: TGTGCCAGCAGCATGGCGAGGGGGAAGGACTATGGCTACACCTTC. This codes for CASSMARGKDYGYTF.

The chain carries TRBV7-9 and TRBJ2-3; a weak D match, TRBD2 (7 bases). CDR3 length equals 17 residues. In germline, CDR1 is SEHNR, CDR2 FQNEAQ (reference sequence). V dropped 5 bases and J dropped 6 bases, with 24 bases sitting between them. Here the CDR3 reads CASSPKRGRARADTQYF. CDR3 in DNA: TGTGCCAGCAGCCCCAAAAGGGGGAGGGCCAGGGCTGATACGCAGTATTTT.

V gene TRBV9 combines with J gene TRBJ2-4; the D gene is possibly TRBD1 (6 bases). Per the germline V gene, CDR1 is SGDLS and CDR2 is YYNGEE. V was pared by 3 bases and J by 1 base, with 11 bases between. The CDR3 runs 15 residues. The CDR3 sequence is CASSAGQGAKNIQYF. The CDR3 DNA sequence: TGTGCCAGCAGCGCTGGGCAGGGGGCCAAAAACATTCAGTACTTC.

In regard to this clone: The same CDR3 arises from other DNA sequences in this sample as well. The chain uses TRBV15 and TRBJ1-5; tentative D call: TRBD1 (5 bases). This CDR3 has 15 residues. V was clipped by 0 bases and J by 2 bases, with 8 bases between them. Per germline, CDR1 LNHNV and CDR2 YYDKDF (reference sequence). The CDR3 spells CATSRDPGGNQPQHF. For the CDR3, the DNA is TGTGCCACCAGCAGAGATCCGGGGGGCAATCAGCCCCAGCATTTT.

The V and J genes are TRBV7-8 and TRBJ2-5; possibly TRBD2 for D (7 bases). V lost 1 base, J lost 5 bases, and 11 bases lay in between. The germline CDR1 and CDR2 sequences are SGHVS and FQNEAQ. The CDR3 totals 14 residues. As DNA, the CDR3 is TGTGCCAGCAGCTTAGGGGGAGGGGGGGAGACCCAGTACTTC. Protein sequence: CASSLGGGGETQYF.

The chain uses TRBV2 and TRBJ1-1, with TRBD1 identical over 9 bases. The germline V gene encodes CDR1 SNHLY and CDR2 FYNNEI. The CDR3 has 15 amino acids. Trimming removed 5 bases from V and 4 bases from J; junction bases left unmatched: 8. CDR3: CASSSGTGYGTEAFF. The CDR3, as DNA: TGTGCCAGCAGTTCCGGGACAGGGTATGGCACTGAAGCTTTCTTT.

The rearrangement joins TRBV2 to TRBJ2-1; 11 positions agree with TRBD2. Germline V gene sequence: CDR1 SNHLY, CDR2 FYNNEI. There are 16 residues in the CDR3. Germline trimming cut 6 bases from V and 2 bases from J; bases unmatched to any gene: 6. The DNA for the CDR3 is TGTGCCAGCAGGGGGACTAGCGGCTTTACCTACAATGAGCAGTTCTTC. Its protein product is CASRGTSGFTYNEQFF.

The chain carries TRBV15 and TRBJ2-3; 8 nucleotides match TRBD1. Germline CDR1 is LNHNV and CDR2 is YYDKDF (reference sequence). The CDR3 loop spans 16 amino acids. J lost 4 bases, V lost 0 bases, and 6 bases had no gene match. Here the CDR3 DNA reads TGTGCCACCAGCAGAGAGGACAGGGTGATAGCAGATACGCAGTATTTT. Translating it yields CATSREDRVIADTQYF.

The genes are TRBV7-9 and TRBJ2-7, with D unclear. Germline V gives CDR1 SEHNR, CDR2 FQNEAQ (reference sequence). This CDR3 region has 14 residues. V lost 5 bases and J 2 bases, leaving 13 bases between the germline ends. CDR3 coding DNA: TGTGCCAGCAGCCTCGTCACATCGACCTACGAGCAGTACTTC. It yields the protein CASSLVTSTYEQYF.

This chain joins TRBV7-2 and TRBJ1-4; D call uncertain. CDR3 length: 11 amino acids. V lost 7 bases and J 7 bases, leaving 7 bases between the germline ends. CDR1 is SGHTA and CDR2 is FQGNSA in the germline V gene. The CDR3 here is CASTEGEKLFF. CDR3 coding DNA: TGTGCCAGCACCGAGGGTGAAAAACTGTTTTTT. Complete variable domain (other parts from reference TRBV7-2 and TRBJ1-4): GAGVSQSPSNKVTEKGKDVELRCDPISGHTALYWYRQSLGQGLEFLIYFQGNSAPDKSGLPSDRFSAERTGGSVSTLTIQRTQQEDSAVYLCASTEGEKLFFGSGTQLSVL.

This chain links TRBV6-5 with TRBJ2-7; 8 nucleotides align to TRBD1. CDR3 length equals 15 residues. V was pared by 0 bases and J by 2 bases, with 3 bases of the junction left unmatched. Germline V CDR1 and CDR2: MNHEY, SVGAGI. CDR3 region: CASSYSGQGPYEQYF. As DNA, the CDR3 is TGTGCCAGCAGTTACTCAGGACAGGGTCCCTACGAGCAGTACTTC.

This sequence joins TRBV29-1 and TRBJ2-5, with D perhaps matching TRBD2 (6 bases). V dropped 2 bases and J dropped 5 bases, with 12 bases sitting between them. The CDR3 has 13 residues. CDR1 SQVTM and CDR2 ANQGSEA come from the germline V gene. CDR3: CSVETGAAETQYF. Written as DNA, the CDR3 is TGCAGCGTTGAAACGGGAGCAGCGGAGACCCAGTACTTC.

This chain links TRBV29-1 with TRBJ2-7; 10 nucleotides align to TRBD2. The germline V gene encodes CDR1 SQVTM and CDR2 ANQGSEA. Unmatched junction bases numbered 4, after V lost 6 bases and J lost 2 bases. The CDR3 has 13 residues. The CDR3 sequence: CSVLTSGPYEQYV. As DNA, the CDR3 is TGCAGCGTCCTGACTAGCGGGCCCTACGAGCAGTACGTC.

The chain joins TRBV7-9 to TRBJ2-5; 7 nucleotides agree with TRBD1. The germline V gene has CDR1 SEHNR and CDR2 FQNEAQ (reference sequence). This CDR3 is 16 amino acids long. Trimming cost V 1 base and J 5 bases; bases outside gene matches: 10. The CDR3 region is CASSLDGRSRGETQYF. DNA for the CDR3: TGTGCCAGCAGCTTAGATGGACGGAGCAGGGGGGAGACCCAGTACTTC.

The chain carries TRBV7-8 and TRBJ1-2; no clear D gene. There are 13 residues in the CDR3. With 5 bases removed from V and 8 bases from J, the gap between germline ends came to 15 bases. Germline CDR1 is SGHVS and CDR2 is FQNEAQ. This chain's CDR3 is CASSPGNREGYTF. CDR3 DNA sequence: TGTGCCAGCAGCCCGGGCAATCGGGAGGGCTACACCTTC.

As to this clone: The junction departs from germline at one end; a sequencing error may be responsible. The CDR3, as DNA: TGTGCCAGCAGTTCCTCCCTACAGGGAGAGAATCAGCCCCAGCATTTC. Its protein is CASSSSLQGENQPQHF. The gene calls are TRBV28 and TRBJ1-5; a weak D match, TRBD1 (6 bases). This CDR3 spans 16 amino acids. Germline-derived CDR1 and CDR2 are MDHEN and SYDVKM.

The chain has TRBV18 and TRBJ1-4; tentative D call: TRBD1 (6 bases). Germline CDR1 and CDR2: KGHSH and LQKENI. V lost 3 bases, J lost 6 bases, and 8 bases lay in between. CDR3 length equals 13 residues. The CDR3 loop reads CASSPRTDEKLFF. In DNA, the CDR3 is TGTGCCAGCTCACCCCGGACAGATGAAAAACTGTTTTTT.

The CDR3 DNA reads TGTGCCAGCGGCGGGACAGGGGCGAGAGTCTTTGGGGAGCTGTTTTTT. It codes for CASGGTGARVFGELFF. V is TRBV9 and J is TRBJ2-2, with TRBD1 identical over 10 bases. Germline trimming cut 7 bases from V and 8 bases from J; bases unmatched to any gene: 14. CDR1 and CDR2 from the germline V gene are SGDLS and YYNGEE. The CDR3 covers 16 residues.

This chain links TRBV5-6 with TRBJ2-7, with 8 bases matching TRBD1. CDR3 length: 15 residues. V was clipped by 1 base and J by 1 base; unmatched bases: 4. The V gene's germline CDR1 is SGHDT and CDR2 YYEEEE. CDR3 amino acids: CASSLRDRRSYEQYF. CDR3 in DNA: TGTGCCAGCAGCTTGCGGGACAGGCGTTCCTACGAGCAGTACTTC.